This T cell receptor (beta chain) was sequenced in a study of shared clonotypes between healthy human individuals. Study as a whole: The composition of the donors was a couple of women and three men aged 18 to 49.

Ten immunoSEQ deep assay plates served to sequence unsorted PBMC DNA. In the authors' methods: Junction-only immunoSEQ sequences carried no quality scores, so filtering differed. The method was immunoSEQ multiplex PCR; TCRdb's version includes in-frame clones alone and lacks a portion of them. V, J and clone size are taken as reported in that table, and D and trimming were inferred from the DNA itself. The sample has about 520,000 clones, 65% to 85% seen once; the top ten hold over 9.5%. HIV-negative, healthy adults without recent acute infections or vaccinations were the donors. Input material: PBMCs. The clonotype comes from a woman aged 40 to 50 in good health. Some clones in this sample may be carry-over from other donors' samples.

CDR3 DNA sequence: TGTGCCAGCAGCCCCGGGAGGGACTCGAGACTCTACGAGCAGTACTTC. Its translation is CASSPGRDSRLYEQYF. The rearrangement joins TRBV5-4 to TRBJ2-7; 8 bases match TRBD2. The CDR3 has 16 residues. Trimming took 4 bases from V and 3 from J; bases not matched to a gene: 12. Germline-derived CDR1 and CDR2 are SGHNT and YYREEE (reference sequence).